The clone carrying this T cell receptor beta chain was seen at least ten times. The target antigen is unknown. Researchers attached unique molecular identifiers to individual cDNA molecules. TCRdb analysed the 5' RACE reads with MiXCR anew, one entry per CDR3 protein. This table has tens of thousands of distinct CDR3 sequences, approximately 13% appearing once. The CDR3 extends over 13 amino acids. The V gene's germline CDR1 is DFQATT and CDR2 SNEGSKA (reference sequence). V shed 4 bases and J shed 3 bases, with 12 bases lying between them. The sample is drawn from a study of early T cells in non-severe SARS-CoV-2 infection. As for the study in general: Sequencing targeted bulk RNA from unsorted whole blood, leaving chains unpaired. Study conclusions and caveats: Missing private and CD4 specificities, VDJdb matching favored anti-spike CD8 responses.

The sample here was whole blood, taken at baseline. This sequence originates from an adult who was a healthcare worker with PCR-confirmed SARS-CoV-2 infection or an uninfected control (not recorded which). The chain employs TRBV20-1 and TRBJ1-2; D ambiguous. CDR3 amino acids: CSATGLTDYGYTF. DNA of the CDR3: TGCAGTGCTACCGGGCTGACGGACTATGGCTACACCTTC.